This note documents a single T cell receptor beta chain sequence. Antigen unknown. These data belong to a study of cytomegalovirus exposure and HLA in healthy donors. Study-level results: TCR beta sequences reportedly predicted most subjects' HLA-A and HLA-B alleles accurately.

V lost 8 bases to trimming and J lost 1 base, with 14 bases between them. The CDR3 is 14 residues long. The germline V gene has CDR1 LNHDA and CDR2 SQIVND (reference sequence). Primers included in the PCR were 60 Vbeta and 13 Jbeta primers. The method was immunoSEQ multiplex PCR; TCRdb's version includes in-frame clones alone and lacks a portion of them. The sample is made up of approximately 110,000 clones, and the top ten hold under 3.5% of it. The chain carries TRBV19 and TRBJ1-1; D ambiguous. The sample was PBMCs. The clonotype comes from a man between 25 and 39 years old in good health and CMV-seronegative. CDR3 nucleotides: TGTGCCAGTCGATGGGAGGCCAGGAACACTGAAGCTTTCTTT. It translates to CASRWEARNTEAFF.